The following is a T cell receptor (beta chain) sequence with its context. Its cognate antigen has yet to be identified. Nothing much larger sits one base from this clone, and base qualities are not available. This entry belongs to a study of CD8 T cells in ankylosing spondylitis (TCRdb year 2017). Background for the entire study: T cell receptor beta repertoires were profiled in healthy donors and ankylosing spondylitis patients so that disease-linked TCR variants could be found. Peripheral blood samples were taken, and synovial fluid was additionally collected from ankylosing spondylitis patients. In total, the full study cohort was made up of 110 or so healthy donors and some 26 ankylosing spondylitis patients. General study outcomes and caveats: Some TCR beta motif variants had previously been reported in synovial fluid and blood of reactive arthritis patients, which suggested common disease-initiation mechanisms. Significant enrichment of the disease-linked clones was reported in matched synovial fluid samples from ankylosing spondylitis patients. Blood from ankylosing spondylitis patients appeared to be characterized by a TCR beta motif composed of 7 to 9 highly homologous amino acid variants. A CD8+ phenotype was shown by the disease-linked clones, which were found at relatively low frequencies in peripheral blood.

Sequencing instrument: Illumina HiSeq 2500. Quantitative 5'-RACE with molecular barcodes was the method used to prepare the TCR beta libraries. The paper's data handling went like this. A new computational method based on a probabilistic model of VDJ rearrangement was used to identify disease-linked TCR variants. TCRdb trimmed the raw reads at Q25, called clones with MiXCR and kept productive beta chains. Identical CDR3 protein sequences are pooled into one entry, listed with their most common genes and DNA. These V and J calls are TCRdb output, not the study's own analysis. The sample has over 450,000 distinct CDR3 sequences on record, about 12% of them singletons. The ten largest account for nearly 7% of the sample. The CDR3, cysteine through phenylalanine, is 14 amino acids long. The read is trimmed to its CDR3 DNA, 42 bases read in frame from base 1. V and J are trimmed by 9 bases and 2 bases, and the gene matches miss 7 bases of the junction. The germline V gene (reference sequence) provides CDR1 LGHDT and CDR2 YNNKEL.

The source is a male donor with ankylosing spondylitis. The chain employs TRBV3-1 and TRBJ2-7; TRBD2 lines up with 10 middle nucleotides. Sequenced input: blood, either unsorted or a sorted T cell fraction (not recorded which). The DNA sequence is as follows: TGTGCCAGTACCCCTAGCGGGAGTACCTACGAGCAGTACTTC. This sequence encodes CASTPSGSTYEQYF.